This T cell receptor (beta chain) was sequenced in a study of blood T cell repertoires in COVID-19. Turning to the study itself: Researchers got acute and convalescent COVID-19 samples from the United States, Italy and Spain. PBMCs, B-cell-depleted T cells, or T cells were the source of the cDNA or gDNA that made up the material.

The repertoire was sequenced with immunoSEQ multiplex PCR; TCRdb's copy has only in-frame clones and lacks some. The sample has roughly 170,000 clones, 78% seen once. The table lists this clone with a count of one. Two negative PCRs, clearance, or symptom resolution characterized the recovered Cohort 3 donors. The germline V and J ends were trimmed by 5 bases and 3 bases, with 14 bases remaining between them. There are 15 residues in the CDR3. Germline V gene sequence: CDR1 MDHEN, CDR2 SYDVKM. The sequence was obtained from a woman in her forties or fifties who had recovered from COVID-19. The chain recombines TRBV28 with TRBJ2-1, with D tentatively TRBD1 (6 bases). Source material: PBMCs or T cells enriched from blood (not recorded which). The DNA of the CDR3 is TGTGCCAGCAGTCCAGGGGTCGGTTTCTACAATGAGCAGTTCTTC. Residues: CASSPGVGFYNEQFF.